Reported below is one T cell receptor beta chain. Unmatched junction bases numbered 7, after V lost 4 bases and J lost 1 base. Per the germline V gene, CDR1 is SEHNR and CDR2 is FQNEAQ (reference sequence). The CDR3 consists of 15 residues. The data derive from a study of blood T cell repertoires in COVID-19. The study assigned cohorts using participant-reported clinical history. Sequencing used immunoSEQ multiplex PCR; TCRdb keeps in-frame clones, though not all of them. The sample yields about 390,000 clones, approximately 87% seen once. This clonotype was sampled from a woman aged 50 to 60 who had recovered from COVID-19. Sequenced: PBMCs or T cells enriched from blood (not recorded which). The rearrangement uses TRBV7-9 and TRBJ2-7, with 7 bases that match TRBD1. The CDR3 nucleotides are TGTGCCAGCAGCTCAGAGACAGGGATATCCTACGAGCAGTACTTC. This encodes CASSSETGISYEQYF.